This T cell receptor beta chain was observed in a study of blood T cell repertoires in COVID-19. As for the study in general: All recovered Cohort 3 donors got two negative PCRs, got clearance, or saw symptom resolution. Collection of acute and convalescent COVID-19 samples took place in the United States, Italy and Spain.

Assignment of participants to cohorts was predicated upon participant-reported clinical history. Germline CDR1 reads LNHDA; CDR2 reads SQIVND (reference sequence). The CDR3 spans 14 residues. After removal of 6 bases from V and 3 bases from J, the junction contained 3 bases not matched to a gene. Original processing notes: Estimation of nucleated cell counts was performed using reference gene primer amplification. Sequencing was performed with immunoSEQ multiplex PCR; in TCRdb, only in-frame clones are kept and a portion is missing. V, J and clone size derive from that table, while D and trimming were established from the DNA sequence. The sample has around 300,000 clones, 88% seen once.

This rearrangement joins TRBV19 to TRBJ2-2, with 8 bases matching TRBD1. The origin of this receptor is a woman in her sixties or seventies in a cohort exposed to, infected with or recovered from COVID-19 (not recorded which). Source material: PBMCs or T cells enriched from blood (not recorded which). The CDR3 DNA sequence: TGTGCCAGTAGCCTGACAGGGGACACCGGGGAGCTGTTTTTT. As protein: CASSLTGDTGELFF. Drawing the rest from reference TRBV19 and TRBJ2-2, the complete variable domain is DGGITQSPKYLFRKEGQNVTLSCEQNLNHDAMYWYRQDPGQGLRLIYYSQIVNDFQKGDIAEGYSVSREKKESFPLTVTSAQKNPTAFYLCASSLTGDTGELFFGEGSRLTVL.